The text below deals with one T cell receptor beta chain. Its antigen remains unknown. Repeated repertoire sampling spanned the course of chemoradiotherapy. There are 16 residues in the CDR3. Trimming took off 1 base at V and 0 bases at J, with 10 bases between the two ends. CDR1 is SEHNR, CDR2 FQNEAQ, per germline (reference sequence). Sequenced by immunoSEQ multiplex PCR; TCRdb stores in-frame clones only, minus some. The sample has about 12,000 clones, roughly 80% seen once. The data were taken from a study of chemoradiotherapy in HPV16-positive cancers. Study-wide results and caveats: The functional HPV-specific definition rests on just a couple of HPV16-positive patients.

The origin of this receptor is a human donor with HPV-associated anogenital cancer. The chain links TRBV7-9 to TRBJ1-3; D is ambiguous. Sampling was performed from a patient who underwent chemoradiotherapy. CDR3 amino acids: CASSLVTGSSGNTIYF. The CDR3 DNA sequence: TGTGCCAGCAGCTTAGTGACCGGGAGCTCTGGAAACACCATATATTTT.